This T cell receptor beta chain was sequenced in a study of OX40 agonist ivuxolimab in advanced cancers. Study as a whole: Enrolled patients in dose escalation had cancers that were hepatocellular carcinoma, melanoma, renal cell or head and neck cancer.

Generated by immunoSEQ multiplex PCR, the TCRdb table keeps only in-frame clones and is missing some. The repertoire has approximately 58,000 clones, about 85% of them found once; the top ten carry roughly 0.76%. Study conclusions and caveats: The mean number of expanded clones was higher in CD8+ T cells than in CD4+. Dose levels from 0.1 to 3.0 mg/kg saw CD4+ and CD8+ blood T cells expand clonally by week 6.

As for this clone: The antigen remains undetermined.

With 4 bases clipped from V and 5 bases from J, the junction kept 7 bases outside the gene matches. Germline V CDR1 and CDR2: MDHEN, SYDVKM. The CDR3 is 14 residues long. This sample comprised CD4+ or CD8+ T cells sorted from blood, obtained in a trial of the OX40 agonist ivuxolimab. The chain couples TRBV28 to TRBJ1-2, with TRBD1 matching over 7 bases. This TCR was recovered from an adult with an advanced solid tumor such as melanoma, head and neck, liver or kidney cancer. The CDR3, as DNA: TGTGCCAGCAGTTCCTCCACAGGGGTTTATGGCTACACCTTC. As protein: CASSSSTGVYGYTF.